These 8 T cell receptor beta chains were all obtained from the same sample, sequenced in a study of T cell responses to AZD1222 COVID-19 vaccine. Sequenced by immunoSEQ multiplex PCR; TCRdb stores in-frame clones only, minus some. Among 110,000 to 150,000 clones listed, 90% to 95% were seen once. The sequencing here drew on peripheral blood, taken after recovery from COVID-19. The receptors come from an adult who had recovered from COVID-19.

CDR3 region: CASSSGQLDYGYTF. The CDR3 coding sequence is TGTGCCAGCAGCTCGGGACAGCTAGACTATGGCTACACCTTC. The chain links TRBV5-8 to TRBJ1-2, with 7 bases identical to TRBD1. The CDR3 runs 14 residues. J lost 3 bases, V lost 3 bases, and 5 bases had no gene match. Germline lookup yields CDR1 SGHTS and CDR2 YDEGEE.

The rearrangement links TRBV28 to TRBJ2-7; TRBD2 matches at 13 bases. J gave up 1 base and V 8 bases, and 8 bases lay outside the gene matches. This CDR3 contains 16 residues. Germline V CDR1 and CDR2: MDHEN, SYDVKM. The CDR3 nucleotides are TGTGCCAGCCGTGGGGGGGGACTAGCGGGGTCCTACGAGCAGTACTTC. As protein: CASRGGGLAGSYEQYF.

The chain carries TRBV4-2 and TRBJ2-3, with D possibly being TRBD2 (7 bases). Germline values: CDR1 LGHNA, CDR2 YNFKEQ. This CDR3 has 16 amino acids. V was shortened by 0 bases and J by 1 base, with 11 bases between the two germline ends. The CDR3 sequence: CASSQDSRGRTDTQYF. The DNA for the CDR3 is TGTGCCAGCAGCCAAGATTCGCGGGGGCGCACAGATACGCAGTATTTT.

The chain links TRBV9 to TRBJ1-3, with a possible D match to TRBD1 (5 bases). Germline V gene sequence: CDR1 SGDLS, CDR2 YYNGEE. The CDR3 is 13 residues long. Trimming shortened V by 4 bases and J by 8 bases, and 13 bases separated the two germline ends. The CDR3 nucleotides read TGTGCCAGCAGCCCCGGGGGGATGGACACCATATATTTT. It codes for CASSPGGMDTIYF.

CDR3 loop: CASSVNPITGYTF. The CDR3 bases are TGTGCCAGCAGTGTGAACCCGATAACGGGCTACACCTTC. This chain uses TRBV2 with TRBJ1-2; D is ambiguous. CDR3 length equals 13 residues. Per germline, CDR1 SNHLY and CDR2 FYNNEI. Trimming cost V 4 bases and J 8 bases, with 14 bases left between them.

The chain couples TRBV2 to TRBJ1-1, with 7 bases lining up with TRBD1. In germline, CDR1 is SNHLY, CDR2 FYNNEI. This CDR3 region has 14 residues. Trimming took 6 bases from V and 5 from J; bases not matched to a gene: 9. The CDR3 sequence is CASSGDRVLTEAFF. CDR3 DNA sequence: TGTGCCAGCAGCGGTGACAGGGTGCTTACTGAAGCTTTCTTT. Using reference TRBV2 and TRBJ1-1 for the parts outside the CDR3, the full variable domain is EPEVTQTPSHQVTQMGQEVILRCVPISNHLYFYWYRQILGQKVEFLVSFYNNEISEKSEIFDDQFSVERPDGSNFTLKIRSTKLEDSAMYFCASSGDRVLTEAFFGQGTRLTVV.

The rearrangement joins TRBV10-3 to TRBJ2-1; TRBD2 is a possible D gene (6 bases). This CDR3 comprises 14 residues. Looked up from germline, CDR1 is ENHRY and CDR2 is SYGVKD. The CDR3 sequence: CDNRWRDLGNEQFF. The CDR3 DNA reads TGTGACAATCGGTGGCGGGATCTTGGGAATGAGCAGTTCTTC.

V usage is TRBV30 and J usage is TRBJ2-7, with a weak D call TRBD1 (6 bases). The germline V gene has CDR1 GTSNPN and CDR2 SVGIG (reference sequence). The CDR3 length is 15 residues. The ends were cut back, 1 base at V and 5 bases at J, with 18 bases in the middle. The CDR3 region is CAWSDGGPRPHEQYF. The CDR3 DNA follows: TGTGCCTGGAGTGATGGGGGCCCTAGGCCCCACGAGCAGTACTTC. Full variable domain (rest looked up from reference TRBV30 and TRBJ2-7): SQTIHQWPATLVQPVGSPLSLECTVEGTSNPNLYWYRQAAGRGLQLLFYSVGIGQISSEVPQNLSASRPQDRQFILSSKKLLLSDSGFYLCAWSDGGPRPHEQYFGPGTRLTVT.